Included here is one T cell receptor beta chain sequence, with context. What it recognizes is unknown. This sample was included in a study of tumour-infiltrating T cells in Burkitt lymphoma. Study context: The Burkitt lymphoma cohort spanned all epidemiological subtypes. Survival, overall and progression-free, tracked with productive clonality.

Germline values: CDR1 KGHSH, CDR2 LQKENI. This CDR3 is built from 14 residues. Trimming removed 1 base at V and 6 bases at J, with 11 bases between. The method was immunoSEQ multiplex PCR; TCRdb's version includes in-frame clones alone and lacks a portion of them. The sample has 46,000 or so clones, less than 35% seen once. Study-level findings and limits: Several public clonotypes recurred in numerous Burkitt lymphoma patients.

This clonotype originated in a human donor with Burkitt lymphoma. The sequencing sample was made of tumor tissue. The chain couples TRBV18 to TRBJ2-3; D gene unclear. CDR3 protein: CASSPQASRDTQYF. CDR3 sequence (DNA): TGTGCCAGCTCACCACAGGCCTCCAGGGATACGCAGTATTTT.